The 17 T cell receptor beta chains reported below all come from one sample, sequenced in a study of T-cell memory formation after mild COVID-19. TCRdb independently ran MiXCR on the 5' RACE reads; one entry per CDR3 protein. The sample lists over 70,000 distinct CDR3 sequences; around 13% were seen once. The specimen sequenced was PBMCs or a T cell subset sorted from them (not recorded which). The receptors derive from an adult woman who had mild COVID-19 (a few samples of this study predate the infection). Cell type and time point are not known.

The chain is built from TRBV15 and TRBJ2-5, with 8 bases aligning to TRBD1. CDR3 length: 16 residues. The V gene's germline CDR1 is LNHNV and CDR2 YYDKDF (reference sequence). V lost 2 bases, J lost 1 base, and 6 bases stayed unmatched. As DNA, the CDR3 is TGTGCCACCAGCAGAAGGGGACAGGCATTCCAAGAGACCCAGTACTTC. It specifies CATSRRGQAFQETQYF.

This clonotype was seen just once. The chain has TRBV19 and TRBJ2-1; the D is unclear. Germline V gene lookup returns CDR1 LNHDA and CDR2 SQIVND (reference sequence). V gave up 3 bases and J gave up 9 bases, with 12 bases separating them. There are 13 residues in the CDR3. DNA of the CDR3: TGTGCCAGTAGTATCATTGTTGGGCGTGAGCAGTTCTTC. As protein: CASSIIVGREQFF.

J is TRBJ2-5 and V is TRBV6-6; 11 bases line up with TRBD2. Germline CDR1 and CDR2: MNHNY and SVGAGI (reference sequence). V dropped 0 bases and J dropped 3; count of bases not matched to a gene: 9. There are 18 residues in the CDR3. DNA for the CDR3: TGTGCCAGCAGTTACTCGATTTCGGGACTAGCGGAGAAAGAGACCCAGTACTTC. It is translated as CASSYSISGLAEKETQYF.

This chain links TRBV15 with TRBJ1-6, with TRBD1 as a possible D gene (6 bases). Per the germline V gene, CDR1 is LNHNV and CDR2 is YYDKDF (reference sequence). V lost 6 bases, J lost 7 bases, and 19 bases lay in between. There are 16 residues in the CDR3. The CDR3 sequence: CATSYEWGARNSPLHF. As DNA, the CDR3 is TGTGCCACCAGTTACGAGTGGGGGGCGCGGAATTCACCCCTCCACTTT.

In its sample, this clonotype was seen a few times. The J gene is TRBJ2-1, the V gene TRBV4-3; the D is unclear. The CDR3 length is 14 residues. Germline V CDR1 and CDR2: LGHNA, YSLEER. V dropped 1 base and J dropped 1 base, with 5 bases sitting between them. The DNA for the CDR3 is TGCGCCAGCAGCCAAGCATCGTCCTACAATGAGCAGTTCTTC. This gives the protein CASSQASSYNEQFF.

There are a few counts of this clonotype. The chain has TRBV12-3 or TRBV12-4 and TRBJ1-2; TRBD1 might be the D (5 bases). The CDR3 is made up of 13 amino acids. The V gene lost 3 bases and the J gene lost 4 bases, with 9 bases spanning the gap. CDR3 bases: TGTGCCAGCAGTTTCTCTCAGGGCTATGGCTACACCTTC. Translating it yields CASSFSQGYGYTF.

The J gene is TRBJ2-3, the V gene TRBV28, with TRBD2 matching 11 bases. V was clipped by 6 bases and J by 0 bases; unmatched bases: 8. This CDR3 spans 17 amino acids. Germline V gene sequence: CDR1 MDHEN, CDR2 SYDVKM. The CDR3 protein is CASRRPGLAESTDTQYF. The DNA for the CDR3 is TGTGCCAGCAGAAGACCGGGACTAGCGGAGAGCACAGATACGCAGTATTTT.

V and J are TRBV7-8 and TRBJ1-1, with 10 bases that match TRBD1. V dropped 1 base and J dropped 3; count of bases not matched to a gene: 5. The CDR3 length is 16 residues. Germline CDR1 reads SGHVS; CDR2 reads FQNEAQ. The CDR3 coding sequence is TGTGCCAGCAGCTTAGGGGACAGGGGTTTAGACACTGAAGCTTTCTTT. This encodes CASSLGDRGLDTEAFF.

This clonotype was found a few times. The CDR3: CASSETGENTGELFF. The CDR3, as DNA: TGCGCCAGCAGCGAGACAGGGGAGAACACCGGGGAGCTGTTTTTT. V gene TRBV5-1 combines with J gene TRBJ2-2; 8 bases line up with TRBD1. The CDR3 extends over 15 amino acids. The germline V gene encodes CDR1 SGHRS and CDR2 YFSETQ. The V segment lost 4 bases and the J segment 1 base; nucleotides outside the gene matches: 3.

Only a few counts were recorded for this clonotype. CDR3 DNA: TGTGCCAGCACCCCCGGCGGGGTTCATGAGCAGTTCTTC. It encodes CASTPGGVHEQFF. This rearrangement joins TRBV2 to TRBJ2-1; weak D call: TRBD2 (6 bases). Per the germline V gene, CDR1 is SNHLY and CDR2 is FYNNEI. The CDR3 spans 13 residues. V was pared by 7 bases and J by 8 bases, with 15 bases between.

V gene TRBV21-1 combines with J gene TRBJ2-1. TRBV21-1 is a known pseudogene. The CDR3 has 13 amino acids. The CDR3 loop reads CASSKVGRREQFF. In DNA, the CDR3 is TGTGCCAGCAGCAAAGTAGGCCGGCGGGAGCAGTTCTTC.

This chain links TRBV9 with TRBJ2-5; 10 positions agree with TRBD1. The CDR3 spans 17 residues. The V and J ends lost 0 bases and 5 bases, in that order; junction bases with no gene match: 10. Germline V gene data show CDR1 as SGDLS and CDR2 as YYNGEE. Here the CDR3 reads CASSVGEKTGGAETQYF. CDR3 DNA sequence: TGTGCCAGCAGCGTAGGGGAAAAGACAGGGGGCGCGGAGACCCAGTACTTC.

The chain joins TRBV5-4 to TRBJ2-7, with TRBD1 identical over 7 bases. Unmatched junction bases numbered 7, after V lost 7 bases and J lost 6 bases. The CDR3 has 12 residues. Germline CDR1 and CDR2: SGHNT and YYREEE (reference sequence). The CDR3 DNA reads TGTGCCAGCGAGAGCAACAGGGGCGAGCAGTACTTC. This encodes CASESNRGEQYF.

This clonotype was seen many times. V gene TRBV7-7 combines with J gene TRBJ2-5, with a weak D call TRBD1 (6 bases). The V gene's germline CDR1 is SSHAT and CDR2 FNYEAQ (reference sequence). V gave up 5 bases and J gave up 4 bases, with 11 bases separating them. CDR3 length: 13 residues. The CDR3 here is CASSPGQLETQYF. The CDR3 DNA follows: TGTGCCAGCAGCCCCGGACAGTTAGAGACCCAGTACTTC.

The V call is TRBV9, the J call TRBJ2-7; D is possibly TRBD1 or TRBD2 (5 bases each). The CDR3 is made up of 14 amino acids. CDR1 is SGDLS and CDR2 is YYNGEE in the germline V gene. V was clipped by 2 bases and J by 4 bases, with 13 bases between them. The CDR3 DNA reads TGTGCCAGCAGCGTCGAAGGGACCCGATACGAGCAGTACTTC. Translated, it gives CASSVEGTRYEQYF.

The V gene is TRBV7-9, the J gene TRBJ2-7; 10 positions match TRBD1. The germline V gene has CDR1 SEHNR and CDR2 FQNEAQ (reference sequence). V trimming: 5 bases; J trimming: 4 bases; junction bases outside the gene matches: 5. The CDR3 extends over 14 amino acids. CDR3 region: CASSHGQGGYEQYF. CDR3 nucleotides: TGTGCCAGCAGCCATGGACAGGGGGGATACGAGCAGTACTTC.

The gene calls are TRBV7-9 and TRBJ1-1; the D is unclear. V was cut by 3 bases and J by 4 bases, with 6 bases left in between. The CDR3 contains 12 residues. The germline V gene encodes CDR1 SEHNR and CDR2 FQNEAQ (reference sequence). CDR3 region: CASSFSGTEAFF. In DNA, the CDR3 is TGTGCCAGCAGCTTTAGCGGCACTGAAGCTTTCTTT.